The 8 T cell receptor beta chains below come from one sample, sequenced in a study of lymphopenia after photon versus proton radiotherapy. Here immunoSEQ multiplex PCR was the method, and the copy in TCRdb shows in-frame clones only, minus some. The sample has roughly 25,000 clones, around nine tenths seen once. Sequencing was performed on peripheral blood, taken from a patient treated with photon-based radiotherapy. The receptor set was obtained from a woman aged 45 to 65 with cholangiocarcinoma.

The chain links TRBV4-3 to TRBJ2-4, with TRBD2 matching over 15 bases. From germline, CDR1 is LGHNA and CDR2 YSLEER. The junction had 8 bases not matched to a gene; V was cut back by 5 bases and J by 6 bases. This CDR3 contains 17 residues. The CDR3 loop is CASSTPGLAGGGNIQYF. The CDR3 nucleotides read TGCGCCAGCAGCACCCCGGGACTAGCGGGGGGTGGAAACATTCAGTACTTC.

The rearrangement uses TRBV7-6 and TRBJ2-5; TRBD2 matches 8 bases. CDR3 length equals 13 residues. CDR1 SGHVS and CDR2 FNYEAQ come from the germline V gene. With 5 bases clipped from V and 5 bases from J, the junction kept 4 bases outside the gene matches. The CDR3 nucleotides are TGTGCCAGCAGCCTGCGGGGGGAGGAGACCCAGTACTTC. Translated, it gives CASSLRGEETQYF.

In DNA, the CDR3 is TGTGCCAGCAGCACCACCCTTGTCGGGCAGTTCTTC. It specifies CASSTTLVGQFF. The rearrangement joins TRBV7-2 to TRBJ2-1; D remains unclear. The V gene lost 5 bases and the J gene lost 12 bases, with 14 bases spanning the gap. This CDR3 comprises 12 residues. Germline V gives CDR1 SGHTA, CDR2 FQGNSA.

The chain recombines TRBV27 with TRBJ1-2, with TRBD1 matching over 10 bases. J lost 5 bases, V lost 6 bases, and 12 bases had no gene match. CDR1 and CDR2 from the germline V gene are MNHEY and SMNVEV (reference sequence). This CDR3 is 16 amino acids long. The CDR3 DNA reads as TGTGCCAGCAGCTCCTCGCGGGACAGGGGTGTATATGGCTACACCTTC. It translates to CASSSSRDRGVYGYTF.

The chain combines TRBV7-9 with TRBJ2-7, with 8 bases matching TRBD2. J gave up 5 bases and V 4 bases, and 4 bases lay outside the gene matches. There are 13 residues in the CDR3. CDR1 and CDR2 (germline): SEHNR, FQNEAQ (reference sequence). CDR3 DNA sequence: TGTGCCAGCAGCTCCGGGGGGGGACACGAGCAGTACTTC. Protein product: CASSSGGGHEQYF.

The CDR3 bases are TGTGCCAGCAGTTTAGACACTGGAAACACCATATATTTT. Its translation is CASSLDTGNTIYF. The chain carries TRBV28 and TRBJ1-3, with D uncertain. Germline V lookup: CDR1 MDHEN, CDR2 SYDVKM. V lost 2 bases to trimming and J lost 2 bases, with 4 bases between them. This CDR3 region has 13 residues.

The genes are TRBV10-2 and TRBJ1-4, with 7 bases fitting TRBD1. Looked up from germline, CDR1 is WSHSY and CDR2 is SAAADI. V was pared by 2 bases and J by 9 bases, with 6 bases of the junction left unmatched. The CDR3 contains 14 residues. CDR3 amino acids: CASSEGQAGKKLFF. The DNA of the CDR3 is TGCGCCAGCAGTGAGGGACAGGCGGGGAAAAAACTGTTTTTT.

The gene calls are TRBV2 and TRBJ1-2, with TRBD1 as a possible D gene (5 bases). The CDR3 covers 14 residues. The germline gives CDR1 SNHLY, CDR2 FYNNEI. Trimming removed 2 bases from V and 3 bases from J, with 10 bases in between. Here the CDR3 DNA reads TGTGCCAGCAGTGAAAGCCGGGGGTACTATGGCTACACCTTC. As protein: CASSESRGYYGYTF.